These 2 T cell receptor beta chains originate from one sample sequenced in a study of T cell responses to AZD1222 COVID-19 vaccine. TCRdb's copy holds only in-frame clones and misses some; the assay was immunoSEQ multiplex PCR. The repertoire holds 150,000 to 200,000 clones, with 85% to 95% as singletons. Sample: peripheral blood, taken 28 days after the second dose of the MenACWY control vaccine. The receptors here all came from an adult who received the MenACWY meningococcal vaccine as a control.

V gene TRBV7-6 combines with J gene TRBJ2-7, with D tentatively TRBD2 (6 bases). Germline-derived CDR1 and CDR2 are SGHVS and FNYEAQ. The CDR3 is made up of 15 amino acids. Trimming left V 4 bases short and J 0 bases short, with 13 bases between. The CDR3 DNA reads TGTGCCAGCAGCTCTCTGGCGGGGAACTCCTACGAGCAGTACTTC. Its translation is CASSSLAGNSYEQYF.

This clone was observed once. The chain recombines TRBV6-2 or TRBV6-3 with TRBJ1-6; D is unresolved. Germline-derived CDR1 and CDR2 are MNHEY and SVGEGT. V dropped 0 bases and J dropped 9 bases, with 12 bases sitting between them. The CDR3 consists of 15 residues. The CDR3 bases are TGTGCCAGCAGTTACTCGACGGTCACGGGTTCACCCCTCCACTTT. Protein: CASSYSTVTGSPLHF.